The source of this T cell receptor beta chain is a study of CD8+CD57+ T cells in acquired aplastic anemia. Points from the study as a whole: Approximately 27 CD8+ CDR3 sequences occurred in both the patients and the controls.

Sequencing was done on patients that had shown CD8+CD57+ cell expansion by flow cytometry. In all patients, the disease was severe acquired aplastic anemia. No therapy was given to patients before blood sampling. This clonotype appeared many times. The antigen is undetermined. CDR1 SGDLS and CDR2 YYNGEE come from the germline V gene. The CDR3 runs 15 residues. V lost 4 bases and J lost 0, with 12 bases in between. The study profiled TCR beta VDJ and CDR3 using genomic DNA as template. TCRdb reprocessed the reads with MiXCR, giving one entry per CDR3 protein. The sample holds 250,000 to 300,000 distinct CDR3 sequences, 56% seen once.

This receptor was identified in a human donor with aplastic anemia. The chain uses TRBV9 and TRBJ2-3, with D tentatively TRBD1 (5 bases). The sequenced sample consisted of sorted CD4+, CD8+, or CD8+CD57+ T cells (not recorded which) from PBMCs. The CDR3 region is CASSPRQGSTDTQYF. The CDR3 DNA reads as TGTGCCAGCAGCCCTCGTCAGGGAAGCACAGATACGCAGTATTTT.